The 7 T cell receptor beta chains below all came from one sample that was sequenced in a study of T cells in Graves' hyperthyroidism and ophthalmopathy. Amplified TCR beta CDR3 regions derived from RNA transcripts. TCR CDR3 underwent first-round RT-PCR with the HTBI primer set. TCRdb recomputed calls from the multiplex PCR reads with MiXCR, one row per CDR3 protein. The sample lists some 460,000 distinct CDR3 sequences, around 14% occurring once. The specimen sequenced was blood. All receptors come from a woman under 30 with Graves' hyperthyroidism.

This clonotype was counted ten times or more. This chain connects TRBV14 to TRBJ2-7, with a weak D call TRBD2 (5 bases). Trimming took off 0 bases at V and 6 bases at J, with 12 bases between the two ends. The CDR3 consists of 14 residues. The germline gives CDR1 SGHDN, CDR2 FVKESK. As DNA, the CDR3 is TGTGCCAGCAGCCAAGATGGGTTAGCGCGCGAGCAGTACTTC. Protein sequence: CASSQDGLAREQYF.

There are a few counts of this clonotype. A read error may explain this, as a much larger clone is one base away. The chain employs TRBV9 and TRBJ1-4; D not resolved. Per germline, CDR1 SGDLS and CDR2 YYNGEE. The CDR3 is 15 amino acids. The chain's CDR3 is CAISVAGDAGEKLFF. CDR3 coding DNA: TGTGCCATCAGCGTAGCCGGAGATGCGGGTGAAAAACTGTTTTTT.

V and J are TRBV12-3 or TRBV12-4 and TRBJ1-4, with 7 bases identical to TRBD1. V dropped 1 base and J dropped 4; count of bases not matched to a gene: 9. The CDR3 is 17 amino acids. The CDR3 reads CASSLDRGGILNEKLFF. The CDR3 nucleotides are TGTGCCAGCAGTTTAGACAGGGGCGGGATCCTTAATGAAAAACTGTTTTTT.

The table lists this clonotype with a few counts. This chain links TRBV14 with TRBJ2-6; D remains ambiguous. Germline CDR1 SGHDN, CDR2 FVKESK. This CDR3 contains 16 residues. Trimming pared 3 bases from V and 1 base from J, leaving 10 bases between. The CDR3 bases are TGTGCCAGCAGCCAGTGGCAGGAGTCTGGGGCCAACGTCCTGACTTTC. Protein product: CASSQWQESGANVLTF.

This clonotype was counted at least ten times. This rearrangement joins TRBV27 to TRBJ2-7; unclear D gene. The CDR3 runs 12 residues. V lost 5 bases and J 0 bases, leaving 5 bases between the germline ends. Germline CDR1 reads MNHEY; CDR2 reads SMNVEV (reference sequence). The CDR3 loop is CASSHPSYEQYF. The CDR3 nucleotides are TGTGCCAGCAGTCATCCCTCCTACGAGCAGTACTTC.

This clonotype appeared a few times. This could be a read error, since a much larger clone is one nucleotide away. V is TRBV6-1 and J is TRBJ2-1; a possible D gene is TRBD1 (6 bases). The germline CDR1 and CDR2 sequences are MNHNS and SASEGT. Trimming pared 4 bases from V and 3 bases from J, leaving 13 bases between. The CDR3 sequence is 15 residues long. CDR3 coding DNA: TGTGCCAGCAGTGGAGCGAGGGGACACTACAATGAGCAGTTCTTC. Translation: CASSGARGHYNEQFF.

This clonotype was recorded at least ten times. The CDR3 sequence: CASKLAGGYYNEQFF. CDR3 coding DNA: TGCGCCAGTAAACTAGCGGGGGGTTACTACAATGAGCAGTTCTTC. This chain connects TRBV10-2 to TRBJ2-1; 12 bases line up with TRBD2. CDR1 is WSHSY, CDR2 SAAADI, per germline. The CDR3 extends over 15 amino acids. Unmatched junction bases numbered 6, after V lost 9 bases and J lost 3 bases.